Ten or more counts support the clone carrying this TCR beta chain. As yet, its antigen is unknown. This entry belongs to a study of T cell repertoires in cytomegalovirus infection. The overall study: An indication of both CMV infection and matching HLA type came from public TCR beta signatures.

Points from the study as a whole: The ex vivo response showed dominance by HLA-C-restricted CMV-specific TCR beta clonotypes.

TCRdb processed the reads anew with MiXCR; each CDR3 protein has one entry. This sample has some 250,000 distinct CDR3 sequences, with roughly 9.1% found just once. The source is a human donor in good health (CMV status not recorded). Some clones in this sample may be carry-over from other donors' samples. The sample taken for sequencing was PBMCs.

As DNA, the CDR3 is TGTGCCAGCAGCTTGTGGGGGGAACAGCTCGAGCAGTACTTC. It translates to CASSLWGEQLEQYF. V is TRBV5-8 and J is TRBJ2-7; D perhaps matches TRBD2 (6 bases). Germline V gene data show CDR1 as SGHTS and CDR2 as YDEGEE. The CDR3 loop spans 14 amino acids. V gave up 1 base and J gave up 6 bases, with 14 bases separating them.